The following is a T cell receptor beta chain sequence with its context. The target antigen is unknown. The data derive from a study of OX40 agonist ivuxolimab in advanced cancers. Study-wide results and caveats: Circulating CD4+ and CD8+ T cells showed clonal expansion by week 6 at 0.1 to 3.0 mg/kg. Not determined was the antigen specificity of the expanded peripheral T cells. Clonal expansion among partial responders at 0.1-3.0 mg/kg ranked near the lowest. CD8+ T cells were the subset that, on average, had more expanded clones than CD4+.

Trimming stripped 1 base from V and 10 bases from J, with 14 bases between. Germline-derived CDR1 and CDR2 are SGHDN and FVKESK. This CDR3 is built from 14 residues. The protocol was immunoSEQ multiplex PCR, while the TCRdb copy is restricted to in-frame clones and leaves out a portion. The table includes 65,000 to 80,000 clones, nearly 95% detected once. The clonotype originates from an adult with an advanced solid tumor such as melanoma, head and neck, liver or kidney cancer. Sequencing used CD4+ or CD8+ T cells sorted from blood, obtained in a trial of the OX40 agonist ivuxolimab. The chain couples TRBV14 to TRBJ2-1, with a tentative D call TRBD1 (6 bases). The chain's CDR3 is CASSQGIGGLEQFF. The CDR3 DNA reads as TGTGCCAGCAGCCAAGGGATAGGGGGTCTCGAGCAGTTCTTC. The variable domain in full, completed from reference TRBV14 and TRBJ2-1, reads EAGVTQFPSHSVIEKGQTVTLRCDPISGHDNLYWYRRVMGKEIKFLLHFVKESKQDESGMPNNRFLAERTGGTYSTLKVQPAELEDSGVYFCASSQGIGGLEQFFGPGTRLTVL.